This T cell receptor beta chain is from a study of CD8 T cells in ankylosing spondylitis. Findings and limits, study-wide: According to the report, clones linked to the disease were significantly enriched in matched synovial fluid samples taken from ankylosing spondylitis patients. Typical of ankylosing spondylitis blood, it appeared, was a TCR beta motif of several highly homologous variants.

The ends lost 0 bases at V and 1 base at J; junction bases unmatched: 10. In germline, CDR1 is SGHNT, CDR2 YYREEE (reference sequence). This CDR3 spans 19 amino acids. As regards this clonotype: Its antigen is as yet unknown.

Quantitative 5'-RACE with molecular barcodes was used to make the TCR beta libraries. TCRdb re-called the 5' RACE reads with MiXCR, one entry per CDR3 protein. The sample has 300,000 to 350,000 distinct CDR3 sequences, less than 25% seen once; the top ten hold about 3.5%. Material for sequencing was blood, either unsorted or a sorted T cell fraction (not recorded which). The chain combines TRBV5-4 with TRBJ2-3, with 11 bases aligning to TRBD2. The TCR was taken from a female donor with ankylosing spondylitis or in good health (not recorded which). CDR3 sequence reads: CASSLENTSGSLGTDTQYF. As DNA, the CDR3 is TGTGCCAGCAGCTTGGAGAATACTAGCGGGAGCCTAGGCACAGATACGCAGTATTTT.